This TCR beta chain stems from a study of prognosis after radiotherapy for stage I lung cancer. The overall study: Deemed medically inoperable were all patients with non-small cell lung cancer.

With respect to this clonotype: Its antigen is unknown.

Study findings and constraints: Reportedly, metastasis status was linked to differences in TRBV and TRBJ usage frequencies.

Multiplex PCR, run in two rounds, amplified TCR beta CDR3 from genomic DNA. First-round PCR amplification was performed with primers specific to each TRBV and TRBJ gene. TCRdb analysed the multiplex PCR reads with MiXCR anew, one entry per CDR3 protein. The table records around 19,000 distinct CDR3 sequences, about three fifths of them present only once. This CDR3 spans 14 amino acids. Trimming cost V 7 bases and J 9 bases, with 19 bases left between them. The V gene's germline CDR1 is MNHEY and CDR2 SVGEGT. The material sequenced was PBMCs, taken before or after stereotactic body radiation therapy (not recorded which). The clonotype was recovered from a donor of 50 years or more with non-small cell lung cancer. This rearrangement joins TRBV6-2 or TRBV6-3 to TRBJ1-5; D might be TRBD1 (6 bases). CDR3 residues: CASTLDGGLWPQHF. In DNA form, the CDR3 reads TGTGCCAGCACATTGGACGGGGGCCTATGGCCCCAGCATTTT.